These T cell receptor beta chains were read from a single sample in a study of CD8 T cells in ankylosing spondylitis. TCRdb re-called the 5' RACE reads through MiXCR, storing one row per CDR3 protein. Of some 800,000 distinct CDR3 sequences listed, around 11% are singletons. Sequenced sample: blood, either unsorted or a sorted T cell fraction (not recorded which). These receptors came from a male donor with ankylosing spondylitis. The conserved cysteine and the conserved F or W are not part of the CDR3 here.

j_call | v_call | cdr3_aa
TRBJ1-2 | TRBV11-1 | ASSRIADRGGYT
TRBJ2-3 | TRBV29-1 | SVARGRGDTQY
TRBJ2-4 | TRBV11-2 | ASSPAGNIQY
TRBJ2-7 | TRBV20-1 | SARDFADPYEQY
TRBJ1-5 | TRBV29-1 | SVLGTGFNQPQH
TRBJ1-5 | TRBV12-3/TRBV12-4 | ASSLLGGGPQH
TRBJ1-1 | TRBV12-3/TRBV12-4 | ASSLGVSNTEAF
TRBJ1-1 | TRBV18 | ASSLPHTGMNTEAF
TRBJ2-7 | TRBV12-3/TRBV12-4 | ASSPREVAYEQY
TRBJ2-7 | TRBV20-1 | SASFYPEQY
TRBJ2-3 | TRBV5-1 | ASSLETKDTQY
TRBJ2-2 | TRBV12-3/TRBV12-4 | ASRRESDTGELF
TRBJ1-3 | TRBV10-2 | ASSETGAFSGNTIY
TRBJ2-1 | TRBV7-2 | ASSRRTGRVNEQF
TRBJ2-3 | TRBV29-1 | SAAWGTDTQY
TRBJ1-1 | TRBV2 | TICRTGTGGGGRNTEAF
TRBJ1-2 | TRBV6-1 | ASSRQGVNYGYT
TRBJ2-3 | TRBV20-1 | SAPRTRSTDTQY
TRBJ1-2 | TRBV4-3 | ASSARQGLLGTNGYT
TRBJ2-3 | TRBV20-1 | SADLLAGSTDTQY
TRBJ2-7 | TRBV21-1 | ATEKGETGEERAYEQY
TRBJ1-4 | TRBV20-1 | SVGGASNEKLF
TRBJ2-3 | TRBV18 | ASSPGLVRGDTQY
TRBJ1-2 | TRBV7-9 | ASSLRLGGENGYT
TRBJ2-3 | TRBV25-1 | ATSGRARNTQY
TRBJ2-1 | TRBV20-1 | SARGDAGGSSYNEQF
TRBJ2-7 | TRBV5-1 | ASSLEQASSYEQY
TRBJ2-7 | TRBV7-2 | ASSLVAGVGYEQY
TRBJ2-5 | TRBV29-1 | SVARGDKLY
TRBJ2-7 | TRBV24-1 | ATSDPAGSSYEQY
TRBJ2-2 | TRBV7-9 | ASSPGGELF
TRBJ2-6 | TRBV9 | ASSGYRVTSSGANVLT
TRBJ2-7 | TRBV20-1 | SANGDSYEQY
TRBJ1-3 | TRBV7-8 | ASSSAGAGGGNTIY
TRBJ2-5 | TRBV7-2 | ASSLRRASGGGETQY
TRBJ2-4 | TRBV4-2 | ASSHRGLPFPQNIQY
TRBJ2-5 | TRBV5-1 | ASSFNRGQETQY
TRBJ2-3 | TRBV12-3/TRBV12-4 | ASRSGLSDTQY
TRBJ2-7 | TRBV11-2 | ASSLKGELAGGPHYEQY
TRBJ2-2 | TRBV6-1 | ASGFQGAASARGELF
TRBJ1-5 | TRBV20-1 | SATGSTGGDQPQH
TRBJ1-5 | TRBV12-3/TRBV12-4 | ASSLRGSPYSNQPQH
TRBJ1-6 | TRBV5-1 | ASSLRAAVNSPLH
TRBJ2-5 | TRBV5-1 | ASSLLPGTANQETQY
TRBJ1-5 | TRBV4-2 | ASSQVAGDGDQPQH
TRBJ1-1 | TRBV20-1 | SVSGDALETEAF
TRBJ2-1 | TRBV20-1 | SASGPRGGSYNEQF
TRBJ1-1 | TRBV6-2/TRBV6-3 | ASSSPIANTEAF
TRBJ2-2 | TRBV4-3 | ASSRGQPMNTGELF
TRBJ1-3 | TRBV5-1 | ASSSTGGPGNTIY
TRBJ1-5 | TRBV10-3 | AINSGTGDNQPQH
TRBJ1-1 | TRBV7-2 | ASSSDRGVTEAF
TRBJ2-3 | TRBV5-4 | ASSLLAGKTDTQY
TRBJ2-7 | TRBV27 | ASSFIRDRGYEQY
TRBJ2-4 | TRBV15 | ATSAQLQGAGDIQY